The source of this T cell receptor (beta chain) is a study of blood T cell repertoires in COVID-19. The method was immunoSEQ multiplex PCR; TCRdb's version includes in-frame clones alone and lacks a portion of them. The sample lists about 270,000 clones; over 75% were seen once. The sequencing input was PBMCs or T cells enriched from blood (not recorded which). This receptor was identified in a woman aged 50 to 60 with acute COVID-19.

The CDR3 loop is CASSLAGGGAREQFF. Written as DNA, the CDR3 is TGTGCCAGCAGCTTAGCCGGCGGGGGGGCACGTGAGCAGTTCTTC. The chain combines TRBV7-2 with TRBJ2-1; 9 bases match TRBD2. V dropped 0 bases and J dropped 9; count of bases not matched to a gene: 6. Germline-derived CDR1 and CDR2 are SGHTA and FQGNSA. This CDR3 comprises 15 residues.